This is a list of T cell receptor beta chains from one sample in a study of blood T cell repertoires in COVID-19. Assay used: immunoSEQ multiplex PCR; TCRdb lists only in-frame clones, some missing. Of 450,000 to 600,000 clones in the sample, 87% were seen once. Sequencing used PBMCs or T cells enriched from blood (not recorded which). These receptors were taken from a woman younger than 30 who had recovered from COVID-19. The CDR3 runs from the conserved cysteine through the conserved F or W. Each record gives: CDR3 protein, V gene, J gene.

cdr3_aa: CASSYETGGLRELFF
v_call: TRBV6-5
j_call: TRBJ2-2

cdr3_aa: CASSLQGSRAEAFF
v_call: TRBV11-2
j_call: TRBJ1-1

cdr3_aa: CASTGAGQARIEQFF
v_call: TRBV28
j_call: TRBJ2-1

cdr3_aa: CASSFPAGTGGFEQYF
v_call: TRBV27
j_call: TRBJ2-7

cdr3_aa: CASSPQGVADTQYF
v_call: TRBV3-1/TRBV3-2
j_call: TRBJ2-3

cdr3_aa: CATSDPRGGTSTDTQYF
v_call: TRBV24-1
j_call: TRBJ2-3

cdr3_aa: CASSPTYRDYGYTF
v_call: TRBV28
j_call: TRBJ1-2

cdr3_aa: CASSFHPLDTQYF
v_call: TRBV7-2
j_call: TRBJ2-3

cdr3_aa: CASSPQGYDTDTQYF
v_call: TRBV5-1
j_call: TRBJ2-3

cdr3_aa: CASSFEEQGDGYTF
v_call: TRBV5-1
j_call: TRBJ1-2

cdr3_aa: CASSQDWRDGEKLFF
v_call: TRBV3-1/TRBV3-2
j_call: TRBJ1-4

cdr3_aa: CASSGGWTGTGELFF
v_call: TRBV19
j_call: TRBJ2-2